Shown below are 23 T cell receptor beta chains from a single sample sequenced in a study of T cells in Graves' hyperthyroidism and ophthalmopathy. From RNA transcripts, TCR beta CDR3 regions were amplified. The HTBI set primed first-round TCR CDR3 RT-PCR. Each CDR3 protein gets one entry after TCRdb re-called the multiplex PCR reads with MiXCR. The data hold about 59,000 distinct CDR3 sequences, with about 57% observed a single time. The sample was blood. All receptors come from a woman aged 55-70 years with Graves' ophthalmopathy.

This clonotype was detected ten times or more. V usage is TRBV20-1 and J usage is TRBJ2-7; D may correspond to TRBD1 or TRBD2 (5 bases each). CDR1 is DFQATT, CDR2 SNEGSKA, per germline (reference sequence). The CDR3 extends over 14 amino acids. The ends were cut back, 6 bases at V and 7 bases at J, with 22 bases in the middle. The CDR3 region has the DNA TGCAGTGCCCGGAGAGGGGAAGCGAGAGAAGAGCAGTACTTC. Protein: CSARRGEAREEQYF.

This clonotype has ten or more counts. The chain recombines TRBV5-1 with TRBJ2-3; 9 bases are shared with TRBD1. Germline lookup yields CDR1 SGHRS and CDR2 YFSETQ. The J segment lost 0 bases and the V segment lost 4 bases, leaving 3 bases of the junction unmatched. The CDR3 consists of 15 residues. The DNA for the CDR3 is TGCGCCAGCAGCCTGGACAGGGGAAGCACAGATACGCAGTATTTT. Translating gives CASSLDRGSTDTQYF.

Judged by abundance, this clonotype is medium-sized (0.01 to 0.1%). The chain couples TRBV10-3 to TRBJ1-2; no definite D call. CDR1 is ENHRY, CDR2 SYGVKD, per germline. The CDR3 extends over 15 amino acids. V lost 6 bases and J lost 0, with 14 bases in between. CDR3 amino acids: CAISPGASANYGYTF. The CDR3 region has the DNA TGTGCCATCAGCCCCGGCGCCTCAGCTAACTATGGCTACACCTTC.

This clonotype was recorded once. Given the absence of the conserved phenylalanine or tryptophan at the CDR3 end, a read error is likely. The chain combines TRBV6-2 or TRBV6-3 with TRBJ1-5; 7 nucleotides align to TRBD1. The CDR3 has 14 amino acids. J gave up 5 bases and V 10 bases, and 11 bases lay outside the gene matches. CDR1 and CDR2 (germline): MNHEY, SVGEGT. The chain's CDR3 is CATTDRVGYQPQHS. The CDR3 nucleotides read TGTGCCACCACTGACAGGGTAGGATATCAGCCCCAGCATTCT.

This clonotype has only one observation. No conserved phenylalanine or tryptophan is present at the end of the CDR3, so a read error is the likely explanation. The V and J genes are TRBV20-1 and TRBJ2-5; D unresolved. The CDR3 runs 11 residues. Germline V gene lookup returns CDR1 DFQATT and CDR2 SNEGSKA (reference sequence). V was shortened by 0 bases and J by 9 bases, with 8 bases between the two germline ends. CDR3 sequence (DNA): TGCAGTGCTAGAGAAAGGATGGCCCAGTACCTC. As protein: CSARERMAQYL.

As for this clonotype: The CDR3 end shows no conserved phenylalanine or tryptophan, and so a read error is likely. It is unclear where the CDR3 begins or ends on the DNA, so no DNA is shown, and the CDR3 is as TCRdb lists it. The chain combines TRBV7-6 with TRBJ1-6. A total of 8 residues make up the CDR3, ends included. Germline CDR1 is SGHVS and CDR2 is FNYEAQ. The CDR3 spells CASSPSGV.

With regard to this clonotype: Relative to the germline gene, one junction end is altered; a read error may explain this. The chain uses TRBV5-4 and TRBJ2-1; 9 positions match TRBD1. The CDR3 sequence is 14 residues long. Germline assignment: CDR1 SGHNT and CDR2 YYREEE (reference sequence). This CDR3 is CASSPRDRANGQFF. The CDR3 nucleotides are TGTGCCAGCAGCCCCCGGGACAGGGCCAATGGGCAGTTCTTC.

By share, this clonotype counts as medium-sized. The chain carries TRBV10-3 and TRBJ1-2; D is possibly TRBD1 (5 bases). Trimming left V 0 bases short and J 2 bases short, with 7 bases between. The length of the CDR3 is 14 residues. Germline assignment: CDR1 ENHRY and CDR2 SYGVKD. The CDR3 is CAISESGDNYGYTF. The CDR3 region has the DNA TGTGCCATCAGTGAGTCCGGGGACAACTATGGCTACACCTTC.

This clonotype was observed a few times. The chain recombines TRBV29-1 with TRBJ2-1; TRBD2 aligns across 11 bases. The germline gives CDR1 SQVTM, CDR2 ANQGSEA. The V segment lost 4 bases and the J segment 0 bases; nucleotides outside the gene matches: 17. This CDR3 region has 20 residues. The CDR3 DNA reads TGCAGCGTTGGTGGACTTACCGGGACTAGCGGAATGAGCTCCTACAATGAGCAGTTCTTC. As protein: CSVGGLTGTSGMSSYNEQFF.

In its sample, this clonotype was seen many times. The chain carries TRBV6-5 and TRBJ1-5; the D is unclear. V was cut by 2 bases and J by 2 bases, with 4 bases left in between. Germline V gene lookup returns CDR1 MNHEY and CDR2 SVGAGI. This CDR3 comprises 13 residues. The CDR3 is CASSYGGNQPQHF. Written as DNA, the CDR3 is TGTGCCAGCAGTTACGGGGGCAATCAGCCCCAGCATTTT.

This clonotype has a count of ten or more. The gene calls are TRBV16 and TRBJ1-4, with 7 bases lining up with TRBD1. Germline V gene data show CDR1 as KGHSY and CDR2 as FQNENV. There are 16 residues in the CDR3. The ends lost 0 bases at V and 7 bases at J; junction bases unmatched: 8. Here the CDR3 DNA reads TGTGCCAGCAGCCAATCCATTGAGACAGGGACTGAAAAACTGTTTTTT. Translation: CASSQSIETGTEKLFF.

A single count supports this clonotype. This chain joins TRBV7-9 and TRBJ1-5; TRBD1 agrees at 9 bases. From germline, CDR1 is SEHNR and CDR2 FQNEAQ (reference sequence). This CDR3 contains 17 residues. V lost 6 bases and J lost 4; bases outside the gene matches: 13. CDR3 bases: TGTGCCAGCAGTTACTCGAACCGGGACAGGGCGAATCAGCCCCAGCATTTT. It is translated as CASSYSNRDRANQPQHF. Complete variable domain (other parts from reference TRBV7-9 and TRBJ1-5): DTGVSQNPRHKITKRGQNVTFRCDPISEHNRLYWYRQTLGQGPEFLTYFQNEAQLEKSRLLSDRFSAERPKGSFSTLEIQRTEQGDSAMYLCASSYSNRDRANQPQHFGDGTRLSIL.

In its sample, this clonotype was seen many times. The chain employs TRBV10-3 and TRBJ1-1; 8 bases match TRBD1. The CDR3 totals 14 residues. V lost 4 bases to trimming and J lost 2 bases; unmatched junction nucleotides: 3. CDR1 is ENHRY and CDR2 is SYGVKD in the germline V gene. The CDR3 DNA reads as TGTGCCATCAGTGTTACAGGGGGAAACACTGAAGCTTTCTTT. Its translation: CAISVTGGNTEAFF.

A word on this clonotype: The CDR3 does not end in the conserved phenylalanine or tryptophan, so this is likely a read error. The chain carries TRBV6-2 or TRBV6-3 and TRBJ2-5; D gene uncertain. The CDR3 has 14 amino acids. Germline-derived CDR1 and CDR2 are MNHEY and SVGEGT. Trimming removed 8 bases at V and 7 bases at J, with 20 bases between. Here the CDR3 DNA reads TGTGCCAGCCGCCCTCTTGCGCAGGTAGGGACCCAGTACGTC. This sequence encodes CASRPLAQVGTQYV.

This chain connects TRBV20-1 to TRBJ2-2, with D hard to call. CDR3 length: 16 residues. Looked up from germline, CDR1 is DFQATT and CDR2 is SNEGSKA (reference sequence). With 1 base removed from V and 2 bases from J, the gap between germline ends came to 14 bases. The CDR3 DNA is TGCAGTGCTAGAGCGGTGAACTCTGGAAACACCGGGGAGCTGTTTTTT. It encodes CSARAVNSGNTGELFF.

This sequence joins TRBV5-1 and TRBJ1-6, with TRBD1 identical over 7 bases. CDR3 length: 14 amino acids. J lost 9 bases, V lost 2 bases, and 5 bases had no gene match. Germline V gene lookup returns CDR1 SGHRS and CDR2 YFSETQ. CDR3 sequence (DNA): TGCGCCAGCAGCTTTACAGGGGTCCTTTCACCCCTCCACTTT. This encodes CASSFTGVLSPLHF.

This chain uses TRBV20-1 with TRBJ2-7; 11 positions match TRBD2. CDR1 is DFQATT, CDR2 SNEGSKA, per germline (reference sequence). This CDR3 contains 14 residues. Trimming at V came to 0 bases and at J to 2 bases, leaving 0 bases not matched to a gene. CDR3 protein: CSARDSGRAYEQYF. Here the CDR3 DNA reads TGCAGTGCTAGAGATAGCGGGAGGGCCTACGAGCAGTACTTC.

Many counts were recorded for this clonotype. The chain is built from TRBV2 and TRBJ2-5; 10 bases are a match to TRBD2. Losses at the gene ends were 1 base for V and 5 bases for J; bases not matched to a gene: 7. The germline V gene encodes CDR1 SNHLY and CDR2 FYNNEI. The CDR3 loop spans 16 amino acids. This CDR3 reads CASSEVLAGVGETQYF. The CDR3 nucleotides read TGTGCCAGCAGTGAAGTTCTAGCGGGAGTTGGGGAGACCCAGTACTTC.

In its sample, this clonotype was seen a few times. The chain employs TRBV15 and TRBJ2-7; possibly TRBD1 or TRBD2 for D (5 bases each). The V gene's germline CDR1 is LNHNV and CDR2 YYDKDF (reference sequence). The CDR3 loop spans 14 amino acids. The V end was cut by 1 base, the J end by 3 bases, with 10 bases between. This CDR3 reads CATSRAEGNYEQYF. The CDR3, as DNA: TGTGCCACCAGCAGAGCAGAGGGGAACTACGAGCAGTACTTC.

This clonotype appeared a single time. This sequence joins TRBV11-2 and TRBJ2-1; TRBD2 matches 8 bases. J gave up 7 bases and V 3 bases, and 11 bases lay outside the gene matches. Germline assignment: CDR1 SGHAT and CDR2 FQNNGV. The CDR3 extends over 16 amino acids. The CDR3 coding sequence is TGTGCCAGCAGCTTTGGACTAGCAGTTACGGAAAATGAGCAGTTCTTC. This gives the protein CASSFGLAVTENEQFF.

This chain joins TRBV25-1 and TRBJ2-1, with 11 bases aligning to TRBD1. Per the germline V gene, CDR1 is MGHDK and CDR2 is SYGVNS. The ends lost 9 bases at V and 7 bases at J; junction bases unmatched: 5. CDR3 length: 13 amino acids. CDR3 region: CASNGQGANEQFF. The CDR3 coding sequence is TGTGCCAGTAACGGACAGGGGGCGAATGAGCAGTTCTTC.

The chain has TRBV12-3 or TRBV12-4 and TRBJ2-5; 7 bases are shared with TRBD1. The CDR3 totals 14 residues. Trimming at V came to 6 bases and at J to 9 bases, leaving 13 bases not matched to a gene. Here the CDR3 DNA reads TGTGCCAGCAGCCCTGACAGGGTTGTTCAGCCCCAGTACTTC. This codes for CASSPDRVVQPQYF.

The chain carries TRBV9 and TRBJ2-7, with 9 bases fitting TRBD2. J gave up 7 bases and V 7 bases, and 9 bases lay outside the gene matches. The CDR3 spans 13 residues. Germline V gene data show CDR1 as SGDLS and CDR2 as YYNGEE. As DNA, the CDR3 is TGTGCCAGCGGCTTATTAGCGGGAGAAGAGCAGTACTTC. As protein: CASGLLAGEEQYF.